The clone carrying this T cell receptor (beta chain) was recorded a few times. What it recognizes is unknown. Blood specimens came from baseline, cycle 4 day 1, and cycle 7 day 1. This specimen belongs to a study of OX40 agonist ivuxolimab in advanced cancers. Study summary: Cancers in dose escalation were hepatocellular, melanoma, renal cell and head and neck. Among those enrolled, mean age was about 60 years (range about 20 to 79) and about 79% were male. Points from the study as a whole: Clonal expansion was seen in CD4+ and CD8+ blood T cells by week 6 at 0.1 to 3.0 mg/kg.

This CDR3 contains 13 residues. Trimming cost V 5 bases and J 2 bases, with 9 bases left between them. Germline-derived CDR1 and CDR2 are LNHDA and SQIVND (reference sequence). Produced via immunoSEQ multiplex PCR; TCRdb's table is partial and in-frame only. Of approximately 79,000 clones in the sample, 85% are singletons; the top ten hold roughly 3%. The gene calls are TRBV19 and TRBJ1-1; D not certain. Sequenced here: CD4+ or CD8+ T cells sorted from blood, sampled in a trial of the OX40 agonist ivuxolimab. The TCR sequence derives from an adult with an advanced solid tumor such as melanoma, head and neck, liver or kidney cancer. The CDR3 here is CASSAGFNTEAFF. DNA for the CDR3: TGTGCCAGTAGTGCAGGTTTTAACACTGAAGCTTTCTTT.